The 12 T cell receptor beta chains listed next were all sequenced from one sample in a study of T cell responses to AZD1222 COVID-19 vaccine. The assay was immunoSEQ multiplex PCR, and TCRdb's table has in-frame clones only and misses some. The table includes 90,000 to 120,000 clones, roughly 87% detected once. The starting material was peripheral blood, obtained on day 0 of AZD1222 vaccination. The receptors originated from an adult in good health.

This chain uses TRBV5-6 with TRBJ2-7, with D perhaps TRBD1 (5 bases). Germline values: CDR1 SGHDT, CDR2 YYEEEE. This CDR3 contains 16 residues. V lost 4 bases, J lost 2 bases, and 19 bases lay in between. The DNA of the CDR3 is TGTGCCAGCAGCGTGGGTATGGCACAGGAGACCTACGAGCAGTACTTC. It encodes CASSVGMAQETYEQYF.

This chain joins TRBV5-4 and TRBJ2-1; 7 bases map to TRBD2. Germline CDR1 and CDR2: SGHNT and YYREEE (reference sequence). Unmatched junction bases numbered 10, after V lost 0 bases and J lost 4 bases. CDR3 size: 17 residues. For the CDR3, the DNA is TGTGCCAGCAGCTTGGAGAAAGGAGCGGGAAGTTACAATGAGCAGTTCTTC. It is translated as CASSLEKGAGSYNEQFF.

V usage is TRBV18 and J usage is TRBJ1-4; perhaps TRBD1 as D (5 bases). The CDR3 sequence is 11 residues long. V shed 3 bases and J shed 13 bases, with 9 bases lying between them. Germline V CDR1 and CDR2: KGHSH, LQKENI. The CDR3 nucleotides are TGTGCCAGCTCACCCGGGGACCCACTGTTTTTT. Translating gives CASSPGDPLFF. The full variable domain, its missing parts supplied by reference TRBV18 and TRBJ1-4, is NAGVMQNPRHLVRRRGQEARLRCSPMKGHSHVYWYRQLPEEGLKFMVYLQKENIIDESGMPKERFSAEFPKEGPSILRIQQVVRGDSAAYFCASSPGDPLFFGSGTQLSVL.

The chain uses TRBV6-1 and TRBJ2-7; the D is unclear. The germline gives CDR1 MNHNS, CDR2 SASEGT. The V end lost 1 base, the J end lost 2 bases, and 12 bases lay between the germline ends. CDR3 length: 15 residues. The CDR3 spells CASSEEVFLTYEQYF. Here the CDR3 DNA reads TGTGCCAGCAGTGAAGAGGTCTTTTTAACCTACGAGCAGTACTTC.

The chain has TRBV6-2 or TRBV6-3 and TRBJ1-5; D gene ambiguous. Germline-derived CDR1 and CDR2 are MNHEY and SVGEGT. The CDR3 spans 14 residues. V was pared by 5 bases and J by 11 bases, with 19 bases between. Here the CDR3 reads CASSDPGPQWSQHF. The CDR3, as DNA: TGTGCCAGCAGTGACCCGGGCCCTCAGTGGTCCCAGCATTTT.

Concerning this clone itself: The junction departs from the called germline gene at one end, perhaps through a read error. The genes are TRBV6-2 or TRBV6-3 and TRBJ2-7, with D uncertain. The germline V gene encodes CDR1 MNHEY and CDR2 SVGEGT. The CDR3 has 11 amino acids. The CDR3 DNA sequence: TGTGCCAGCAGTTACTCCTCCGAGCAGTACTTC. This translates into CASSYSSEQYF.

This clone was counted once. The chain carries TRBV9 and TRBJ2-1, with D possibly matching TRBD1 (6 bases). V gave up 1 base and J gave up 5 bases, with 13 bases separating them. This CDR3 has 15 residues. Germline V gene lookup returns CDR1 SGDLS and CDR2 YYNGEE. The CDR3 spells CASSVTGYRNNEQFF. The CDR3 DNA reads as TGTGCCAGCAGCGTAACAGGGTATCGAAACAATGAGCAGTTCTTC.

There are a few counts of this clone. The chain has TRBV10-3 and TRBJ1-5; D unclear. The CDR3 has 13 amino acids. Germline assignment: CDR1 ENHRY and CDR2 SYGVKD. The V end was cut by 0 bases, the J end by 1 base, with 1 base between. This chain's CDR3 is CAISESSNQPQHF. In DNA, the CDR3 is TGTGCCATCAGTGAGTCGAGCAATCAGCCCCAGCATTTT.

The rearrangement links TRBV7-6 to TRBJ2-1, with 10 bases identical to TRBD2. CDR1 and CDR2 from the germline V gene are SGHVS and FNYEAQ. This CDR3 comprises 15 residues. V was pared by 3 bases and J by 5 bases, with 4 bases of the junction left unmatched. CDR3 in amino acids: CASSFSGGTHNEQFF. The CDR3 DNA sequence: TGTGCCAGCAGCTTTAGCGGGGGGACCCACAATGAGCAGTTCTTC.

This clone was recorded only once. The chain has TRBV18 and TRBJ1-2; 10 nucleotides line up with TRBD1. CDR1 is KGHSH and CDR2 is LQKENI in the germline V gene. The CDR3 has 16 amino acids. J was trimmed by 5 bases and V by 3 bases; bases with no gene match: 9. CDR3 in DNA: TGTGCCAGCTCACCCTCGGGACAGGGGACCCTATATGGCTACACCTTC. It yields the protein CASSPSGQGTLYGYTF.

V is TRBV12-5 and J is TRBJ1-6; D is unclear. V was clipped by 3 bases and J by 5 bases, with 11 bases between them. Germline V gene lookup returns CDR1 LGHNT and CDR2 FRNRAP. The length of the CDR3 is 15 residues. The chain's CDR3 is CASGFGSGDNSPLHF. The CDR3 DNA sequence: TGTGCTAGTGGTTTCGGAAGCGGGGATAATTCACCCCTCCACTTT.

The chain carries TRBV18 and TRBJ2-6; D may be TRBD2 (5 bases). The germline V and J ends were trimmed by 3 bases and 0 bases, with 15 bases remaining between them. Germline assignment: CDR1 KGHSH and CDR2 LQKENI. There are 18 residues in the CDR3. The CDR3 DNA is TGTGCCAGCTCACCGGTACTAGGCCGGGGCTCTGGGGCCAACGTCCTGACTTTC. It encodes CASSPVLGRGSGANVLTF.